Presented here are 9 T cell receptor beta chains from one specimen sequenced in a study of blood T cells in healthy people across ages (dated by TCRdb to between 2015 and 2016). Libraries came from 5' RACE. Sequencing was performed on an Illumina HiSeq 2500. A second PCR of about 7 to 12 cycles was run with a J-beta primer mix and a sample-barcoded 5' primer. TCRdb cleaned the public reads at Q25 with fastp, built clones with MiXCR and kept in-frame beta chains. All rows with the same CDR3 protein become a single entry with the most common DNA and genes. Present in this sample are roughly 1,100,000 distinct CDR3 sequences, under 30% of which were seen just once. About 0.69% of the sample lies in the top ten. These data were also reused for a study on T cells of mothers and their children.

Sequences were obtained from blood. All receptors come from a girl between 2 and 10 years old in good health.

J is TRBJ1-5 and V is TRBV28, with D perhaps matching TRBD1 (5 bases). The V and J ends lost 5 bases and 3 bases respectively, with 17 bases between them. CDR3 length equals 16 residues. Germline CDR1 is MDHEN and CDR2 is SYDVKM. CDR3 region: CASSANPGYANQPQHF. In nucleotides, the CDR3 is TGTGCCAGCAGTGCCAATCCAGGGTATGCCAATCAGCCCCAGCATTTT.

Ten or more counts support this clonotype. V is TRBV27 and J is TRBJ2-3; D is perhaps TRBD1 or TRBD2 (5 bases each). CDR1 MNHEY and CDR2 SMNVEV come from the germline V gene (reference sequence). V was cut by 8 bases and J by 2 bases, with 14 bases left in between. The CDR3 consists of 14 residues. The CDR3 nucleotides read TGTGCCAGCCTCAGGGTCGGGGACACAGATACGCAGTATTTT. This translates into CASLRVGDTDTQYF.

The CDR3 sequence is CASSSRGGNTIYF. DNA for the CDR3: TGTGCCAGCAGTTCCCGTGGTGGAAACACCATATATTTT. The gene calls are TRBV12-3 or TRBV12-4 and TRBJ1-3; no clear D. Trimming pared 4 bases from V and 3 bases from J, leaving 7 bases between. The CDR3 spans 13 residues.

This clonotype showed up just once. The chain recombines TRBV20-1 with TRBJ2-1, with TRBD1 as a possible D gene (6 bases). V was trimmed by 6 bases and J by 5 bases, leaving 17 bases between them. The CDR3 covers 14 residues. Germline CDR1 reads DFQATT; CDR2 reads SNEGSKA (reference sequence). The CDR3 DNA reads as TGCAGTGCAAAGACAGGACTCCTCGACAATGAGCAGTTCTTC. This sequence encodes CSAKTGLLDNEQFF.

This clonotype was seen repeatedly, ten times or more. The chain uses TRBV6-1 and TRBJ1-1; D ambiguous. V was cut by 6 bases and J by 0 bases, with 2 bases left in between. Germline CDR1 and CDR2: MNHNS and SASEGT. The CDR3 length is 11 residues. DNA for the CDR3: TGTGCCAGCAGAGTGAACACTGAAGCTTTCTTT. This encodes CASRVNTEAFF.

The chain links TRBV15 to TRBJ1-2, with 10 bases aligning to TRBD1. The CDR3 loop spans 12 amino acids. The germline V gene has CDR1 LNHNV and CDR2 YYDKDF (reference sequence). V lost 8 bases and J lost 7; bases outside the gene matches: 4. CDR3 nucleotide sequence: TGTGCCACCGCTGGGACAGGGGTTGGCTACACCTTC. Translated, it gives CATAGTGVGYTF.

The chain employs TRBV29-1 and TRBJ2-7, with 7 bases that match TRBD2. The ends lost 4 bases at V and 4 bases at J; junction bases unmatched: 10. The germline V gene encodes CDR1 SQVTM and CDR2 ANQGSEA. The CDR3 extends over 14 amino acids. In DNA, the CDR3 is TGCAGCGTTGTCGAGTTTGGGGGAGGGTACGAGCAGTACTTC. Translated: CSVVEFGGGYEQYF.

The chain employs TRBV24-1 and TRBJ2-5, with TRBD1 matching 7 bases. Germline loops: CDR1 KGHDR, CDR2 SFDVKD. The trim removed 12 bases at V and 0 bases at J, leaving 12 bases unmatched. The CDR3 consists of 15 residues. The CDR3 loop is CASSEGTEYQETQYF. Written as DNA, the CDR3 is TGTGCCTCATCAGAGGGGACAGAGTACCAAGAGACCCAGTACTTC.

The genes are TRBV20-1 and TRBJ1-2; TRBD1 matches 7 bases. Germline-derived CDR1 and CDR2 are DFQATT and SNEGSKA (reference sequence). The CDR3 loop spans 13 amino acids. V lost 6 bases and J lost 8; bases outside the gene matches: 12. CDR3 protein: CSAPGKGASGYTF. The DNA of the CDR3 is TGCAGTGCCCCCGGGAAGGGGGCGTCGGGCTACACCTTC.